This T cell receptor beta chain was identified in a study of shared clonotypes between healthy human individuals. About the study: Donor composition was a couple of women and three men, aged 18 to 49. Per-donor plates numbered three CD4 naive, three CD4 memory, two CD8 naive and one CD8 memory. Whole-study results and caveats: Represented diversity (both genetic and exposure-history) was limited by the small number of donors. The generation probabilities recorded for non-shared clonotypes fell below those of clonotypes shared by all four donors.

The table came from immunoSEQ multiplex PCR; TCRdb's copy has only in-frame clones and leaves some out. This sample yields around 2,000,000 clones, of which 85% to 95% are seen a single time; roughly 0.13% belongs to the top ten. As regards this clone: Its target is not known.

The CDR3 is made up of 14 amino acids. V gave up 4 bases and J gave up 6 bases, with 12 bases separating them. Germline V CDR1 and CDR2: MDHEN, SYDVKM. This chain uses TRBV28 with TRBJ2-2; D is possibly TRBD1 (6 bases). Sequencing input: naive CD4+ T cells sorted from blood. Subset described: CD45RA+ positively selected. This TCR was recovered from a man aged 18-30 years in good health. The CDR3 sequence: CASSWNRESGELFF. The CDR3 DNA is TGTGCCAGCAGTTGGAACAGGGAGTCCGGGGAGCTGTTTTTT. The full variable domain, completed using reference TRBV28 and TRBJ2-2, is DVKVTQSSRYLVKRTGEKVFLECVQDMDHENMFWYRQDPGLGLRLIYFSYDVKMKEKGDIPEGYSVSREKKERFSLILESASTNQTSMYLCASSWNRESGELFFGEGSRLTVL.